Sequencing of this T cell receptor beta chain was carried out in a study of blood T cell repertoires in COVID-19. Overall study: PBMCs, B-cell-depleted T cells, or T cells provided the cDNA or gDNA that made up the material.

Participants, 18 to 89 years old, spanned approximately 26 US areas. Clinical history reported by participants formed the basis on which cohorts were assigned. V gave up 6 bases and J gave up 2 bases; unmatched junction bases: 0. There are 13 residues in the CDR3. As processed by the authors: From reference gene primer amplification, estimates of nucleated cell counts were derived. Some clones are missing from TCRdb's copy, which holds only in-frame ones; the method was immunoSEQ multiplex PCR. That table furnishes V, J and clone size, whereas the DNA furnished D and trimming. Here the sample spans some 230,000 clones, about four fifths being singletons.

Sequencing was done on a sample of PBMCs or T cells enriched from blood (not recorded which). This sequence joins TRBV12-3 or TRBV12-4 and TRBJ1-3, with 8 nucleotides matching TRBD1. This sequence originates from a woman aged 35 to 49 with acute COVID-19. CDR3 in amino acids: CASRQGAGNTIYF. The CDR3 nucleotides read TGTGCCAGCAGACAGGGGGCTGGAAACACCATATATTTT.